These T cell receptor beta chains were read from a single sample in a study of neurological immune-mediated disorders. MiXCR, applied by TCRdb to the 5' RACE reads, yields one record per CDR3 protein. The table lists approximately 100,000 distinct CDR3 sequences, less than 14% of them singletons. The sequenced sample consisted of PBMCs. Receptors were obtained from a female donor with HTLV-1-associated myelopathy (HAM/TSP). CDR3s include the opening cysteine and the closing phenylalanine or tryptophan. D genes are given only for firm matches. Expanded clones get a size class; other rows say once, few or many, or leave the size out.

V gene,clone size,J gene,D gene,CDR3 DNA,CDR3 protein
TRBV12-3/TRBV12-4,many,TRBJ2-2,NA,TGTGCCAGCAGCCCACGGGGGCGAGGCACCGGGGAGCTGTTTTTT,CASSPRGRGTGELFF
TRBV20-1,many,TRBJ2-7,NA,TGCAGTGCTGATTTTACGGGCAGACGGTCCTACGAGCAGTACTTC,CSADFTGRRSYEQYF
TRBV12-3/TRBV12-4,many,TRBJ1-3,NA,TGTGCCAGCGATTCGGGTTCTGGAAACACCATATATTTT,CASDSGSGNTIYF
TRBV5-1,many,TRBJ2-3,NA,TGCGCCAGCAGCTTGGCACTAGTTAGCGGAGATACGCAGTATTTT,CASSLALVSGDTQYF
TRBV7-2,NA,TRBJ2-4,NA,TGTGCCAGCAGCTTAGGTGGCACAGACAAAAACATTCAGTACTTC,CASSLGGTDKNIQYF
TRBV5-6,many,TRBJ2-7,NA,TGTGCCAGCAGCTTGGTGGGCAGTGAATACGAGCAGTACTTC,CASSLVGSEYEQYF
TRBV20-1,NA,TRBJ2-7,TRBD1,TGCAGTGCTCCGGACACGCGACAGGGGGCTTACGAGCAGTACTTC,CSAPDTRQGAYEQYF
TRBV5-1,many,TRBJ2-3,TRBD2,TGCGCCAGCAGCAAGAGTCCCAGCGGGGGTGGCACAGATACGCAGTATTTT,CASSKSPSGGGTDTQYF
TRBV6-2/TRBV6-3,many,TRBJ1-5,NA,TGTGCCAGCAGTTACTATCAGGTCGGTCAGCCCCAGCATTTT,CASSYYQVGQPQHF
TRBV29-1,many,TRBJ2-1,NA,TGCAGCGTTCAGGTTAATGAGCAGTTCTTC,CSVQVNEQFF
TRBV7-8,NA,TRBJ2-3,NA,TGTGCCAGCAGCTTCCAGGGCACAGATACGCAGTATTTT,CASSFQGTDTQYF
TRBV5-1,medium-sized,TRBJ2-7,TRBD1,TGCGCCAGCAGCACCACAGGGGGCCAGTTGTACGAGCAGTACTTC,CASSTTGGQLYEQYF
TRBV6-2/TRBV6-3,many,TRBJ2-7,NA,TGTGCCAGCAGCCCCTCTGAAGGAGAAGGGGACGAGCAGTACTTC,CASSPSEGEGDEQYF
TRBV20-1,many,TRBJ2-1,NA,TGCAGTGCTAGACGGGGTGAGCAGTTCTTC,CSARRGEQFF
TRBV29-1,many,TRBJ2-2,NA,TGCAGCGTCCCTGTCAGCGGGGAGCTGTTTTTT,CSVPVSGELFF
TRBV6-1,many,TRBJ1-2,TRBD1,TGTGCCAGCAGTGTGATACAGGGGATCTATGGCTACACCTTC,CASSVIQGIYGYTF
TRBV12-3/TRBV12-4,many,TRBJ1-1,NA,TGTGCCAGCAGATATATTCCGAACACTGAAGCTTTCTTT,CASRYIPNTEAFF
TRBV5-1,many,TRBJ1-2,NA,TGCGCCAGCAGCAAAGAGGAGGAGGCGTGGGGCTACACCTTC,CASSKEEEAWGYTF
TRBV5-1,many,TRBJ2-1,NA,TGCGCCAGCAGCTTGGGCGGGTACTCCTCCTACAATGAGCAGTTCTTC,CASSLGGYSSYNEQFF
TRBV20-1,NA,TRBJ1-2,TRBD1,TGCAGTGCGCGGGGACAGGACTACACCTTC,CSARGQDYTF